The T cell receptor (beta chain) described here comes from a study of T cell repertoires in cytomegalovirus infection. Regarding the study as a whole: Cumulative frequency (of public TCR beta family members) identified carriers of CMV plus the relevant HLA.

TCRdb processed the reads anew with MiXCR; each CDR3 protein has one entry. Here the sample spans 110,000 to 150,000 distinct CDR3 sequences, roughly 6% being singletons. At least ten counts were recorded for this clonotype. As yet, its antigen is unknown. V was pared by 4 bases and J by 5 bases, with 10 bases of the junction left unmatched. The CDR3 consists of 14 residues. Germline CDR1 reads SQVTM; CDR2 reads ANQGSEA. The sample was PBMCs. The rearrangement joins TRBV29-1 to TRBJ2-5, with 7 bases identical to TRBD1. This receptor was taken from a human donor in good health (CMV status not recorded). Some clones in this sample may be carry-over from other donors' samples. Here the CDR3 DNA reads TGCAGCGTTGTGACGCCAGGGGGAAGGGAGACCCAGTACTTC. It translates to CSVVTPGGRETQYF.